This TCR beta chain was sequenced during a study of T cell responses to AZD1222 COVID-19 vaccine. Findings of the study overall: Repertoire sampling happened only post peak T cell response. It was only a handful of AZD1222 recipients who were seropositive at baseline.

Profiled with immunoSEQ multiplex PCR; TCRdb holds only in-frame clones, not every one. The sample lists about 28,000 clones, 89% occurring once. With regard to this clone: Its target is unknown.

The CDR3 has 14 residues. The germline gives CDR1 MNHEY, CDR2 SVGAGI. V was trimmed by 7 bases and J by 2 bases, leaving 14 bases between them. Source: peripheral blood, taken on day 0 of AZD1222 vaccination. The sequence came from an adult in good health. V gene TRBV6-5 combines with J gene TRBJ1-1, with D unclear. This CDR3 is CASIPPGVNTEAFF. The CDR3 nucleotides read TGTGCCAGCATCCCCCCGGGAGTCAACACTGAAGCTTTCTTT.